This entry describes one TCR beta chain. This sample is part of a study of cytomegalovirus exposure and HLA in healthy donors. The PCR had 60 Vbeta and 13 Jbeta primers. Profiled with immunoSEQ multiplex PCR; TCRdb holds only in-frame clones, not every one. The sample yields approximately 160,000 clones, roughly 80% seen once. Germline V gene sequence: CDR1 SGHDN, CDR2 FVKESK. CDR3 length equals 17 residues. Trimming removed 4 bases at V and 4 bases at J, with 19 bases between. This clonotype originated in a human donor in good health. The chain recombines TRBV14 with TRBJ2-2; maybe TRBD2 (6 bases). The material sequenced was PBMCs. In DNA form, the CDR3 reads TGTGCCAGCAGCCGCCTCGATGGTGCGGGGACCACCGGGGAGCTGTTTTTT. Translating gives CASSRLDGAGTTGELFF.